This T cell receptor beta chain was documented in a study of T cell repertoires in cytomegalovirus infection. For the study at large: Recently identified HLA-C-restricted CMV epitopes were among the peptides used.

In its sample, this clonotype was seen many times. Its cognate antigen is unknown. Broader study findings: Ex vivo responses were dominated by HLA-C-restricted CMV-specific TCR beta clonotypes.

V lost 5 bases and J 5 bases, leaving 6 bases between the germline ends. Looked up from germline, CDR1 is SEHNR and CDR2 is FQNEAQ (reference sequence). The CDR3 runs to 11 residues. TCRdb itself ran the reads through MiXCR, one entry per CDR3 protein. The sample lists 650,000 to 850,000 distinct CDR3 sequences, 25% to 35% occurring once. Sequencing used cultured CD8+ T cells from PBMCs, obtained from culture after CMV antigen stimulation. The sequence came from a human donor in good health (CMV status not recorded). Some clones in this sample may be carry-over from other donors' samples. The rearrangement uses TRBV7-9 and TRBJ1-1, with D perhaps matching TRBD1 (5 bases). In DNA, the CDR3 is TGTGCCAGCAGCCCAGGGACTGAAGCTTTCTTT. Protein product: CASSPGTEAFF.